This passage covers 30 T cell receptor beta chains from one sample sequenced in a study of T cell repertoires in cytomegalovirus infection (dated by TCRdb to the late 2010s). For sequencing, an Illumina HiSeq 1500 was employed. The public reads were reanalyzed by TCRdb: fastp trimming at Q25, MiXCR alignment, in-frame beta chains only. Merged by CDR3 protein, the rows form single entries marked with the most common genes and DNA. The sample has some 400,000 distinct CDR3 sequences on record, 31% of them singletons. Clones ranked in the top ten supply approximately 15% of the sample. The specimen was PBMCs. The receptors come from a human donor in good health (CMV status not recorded). Some clones in this sample may be carry-over from other donors' samples.

This clonotype has ten or more counts. The chain combines TRBV7-8 with TRBJ2-3; the D gene is possibly TRBD1 (5 bases). Trimming removed 0 bases at V and 6 bases at J, with 16 bases between. This CDR3 has 16 residues. Germline V lookup: CDR1 SGHVS, CDR2 FQNEAQ. In DNA, the CDR3 is TGTGCCAGCAGCTTAGCGTGGTTAGGGGTTCGCGATACGCAGTATTTT. Translating it yields CASSLAWLGVRDTQYF.

V gene TRBV2 combines with J gene TRBJ2-1, with 9 bases identical to TRBD1. The CDR3 contains 14 residues. The germline V gene encodes CDR1 SNHLY and CDR2 FYNNEI. Trimming removed 7 bases from V and 9 bases from J; junction bases left unmatched: 10. CDR3 region: CASTPGQGSGEQFF. The CDR3 nucleotides are TGTGCCAGCACTCCGGGACAGGGTTCGGGTGAGCAGTTCTTC.

Details on this clonotype: An end of the junction differs from the germline gene, which may be a read error. This rearrangement joins TRBV11-3 to TRBJ2-3; 8 nucleotides agree with TRBD2. Germline CDR1 SGHNT, CDR2 YENEEA. This CDR3 spans 18 amino acids. The CDR3 DNA reads TGTGCCAGCAGCTTAGATCCTCCGGGGAGCGGGGGCACAGATACGCAGTTTTTT. It encodes CASSLDPPGSGGTDTQFF.

This clonotype was counted ten times or more. The chain uses TRBV7-2 and TRBJ2-1; 11 bases line up with TRBD2. J lost 10 bases, V lost 2 bases, and 13 bases had no gene match. Per the germline V gene, CDR1 is SGHTA and CDR2 is FQGNSA. This CDR3 has 17 amino acids. CDR3: CASSLMLAGGPQGEQFF. The DNA of the CDR3 is TGTGCCAGCAGCTTAATGCTAGCGGGGGGCCCTCAGGGAGAGCAGTTCTTC.

This clonotype was counted at least ten times. The J gene is TRBJ1-2, the V gene TRBV7-2, with a weak D call TRBD1 (6 bases). The CDR3 is 15 amino acids. V lost 0 bases and J 4 bases, leaving 12 bases between the germline ends. The germline CDR1 and CDR2 sequences are SGHTA and FQGNSA. CDR3 coding DNA: TGTGCCAGCAGCTTAGCCCGGACAGCACGCTATGGCTACACCTTC. Its protein is CASSLARTARYGYTF.

This clonotype was seen repeatedly, ten times or more. CDR3 nucleotide sequence: TGTGCCAGCAGTCGGGACCGCTATAATTCACCCCTCCACTTT. This gives the protein CASSRDRYNSPLHF. The chain is built from TRBV6-1 and TRBJ1-6, with D perhaps TRBD1 (5 bases). V lost 5 bases and J 3 bases, leaving 8 bases between the germline ends. Per the germline V gene, CDR1 is MNHNS and CDR2 is SASEGT. This CDR3 is 14 amino acids long.

This chain connects TRBV11-2 to TRBJ2-7, with 8 bases matching TRBD1. This CDR3 has 16 residues. J lost 3 bases, V lost 3 bases, and 10 bases had no gene match. From germline, CDR1 is SGHAT and CDR2 FQNNGV. CDR3 nucleotides: TGTGCCAGCAGCTTTCTCGGACAGGGCCGCATCTACGAGCAGTACTTC. The encoded protein is CASSFLGQGRIYEQYF.

The chain has TRBV6-2 or TRBV6-3 and TRBJ1-2; maybe TRBD1 (5 bases). Germline lookup yields CDR1 MNHEY and CDR2 SVGEGT. V lost 7 bases and J 4 bases, leaving 10 bases between the germline ends. This CDR3 has 12 residues. CDR3 DNA: TGTGCCAGCACTGACGGGGCCTATGGCTACACCTTC. Its translation: CASTDGAYGYTF.

The chain links TRBV11-2 to TRBJ2-3, with D perhaps TRBD1 (6 bases). CDR1 is SGHAT and CDR2 is FQNNGV in the germline V gene. V lost 3 bases, J lost 5 bases, and 12 bases lay in between. The CDR3 contains 14 residues. The chain's CDR3 is CASSFGQTQDTQYF. The DNA for the CDR3 is TGTGCCAGCAGCTTCGGACAGACTCAAGATACGCAGTATTTT.

V gene TRBV20-1 combines with J gene TRBJ2-6; D call uncertain. The ends were cut back, 6 bases at V and 2 bases at J, with 14 bases in the middle. Germline V CDR1 and CDR2: DFQATT, SNEGSKA (reference sequence). The CDR3 consists of 15 residues. The CDR3 reads CSAPWYRAGANVLTF. DNA of the CDR3: TGCAGTGCCCCTTGGTATAGGGCTGGGGCCAACGTCCTGACTTTC.

This clonotype has at least ten counts. This chain joins TRBV7-8 and TRBJ2-3; 14 bases align to TRBD2. The V gene's germline CDR1 is SGHVS and CDR2 FQNEAQ. V lost 5 bases to trimming and J lost 2 bases; unmatched junction nucleotides: 6. This CDR3 comprises 17 residues. This chain's CDR3 is CASSRGTSGGTTDTQYF. Here the CDR3 DNA reads TGTGCCAGCAGCCGAGGGACTAGCGGGGGAACCACAGATACGCAGTATTTT.

On this clonotype: With a much larger clone just one base away, this may be a read error. CDR3 DNA sequence: TGTGCCAGCATCTCTCGGGGCAGGGGTGGGGAGTCCCAGTACTTC. It yields the protein CASISRGRGGESQYF. V is TRBV6-1 and J is TRBJ2-5, with D tentatively TRBD1 (6 bases). CDR3 length: 15 amino acids. V was pared by 7 bases and J by 9 bases, with 24 bases between. Germline CDR1 reads MNHNS; CDR2 reads SASEGT.

As concerns this clonotype: The junction shows a germline mismatch at one end, possibly a read error. The genes are TRBV20-1 and TRBJ1-2; D gene unclear. In germline, CDR1 is DFQATT, CDR2 SNEGSKA (reference sequence). CDR3 length equals 13 residues. The CDR3 DNA reads as TGCAGTGCTAGTAGGGATATGCGTGAGGGCTACCCCTTC. This translates into CSASRDMREGYPF.

This clonotype was picked up many times. The chain couples TRBV7-8 to TRBJ2-5, with a possible D match to TRBD2 (5 bases). V was shortened by 5 bases and J by 4 bases, with 8 bases between the two germline ends. There are 12 residues in the CDR3. The V gene's germline CDR1 is SGHVS and CDR2 FQNEAQ. The CDR3 DNA sequence: TGTGCCAGCAGCCCCGGACTAGAGACCCAGTACTTC. It translates to CASSPGLETQYF.

About this clonotype itself: The final CDR3 position lacks the conserved phenylalanine or tryptophan, pointing to a likely read error. V is TRBV20-1 and J is TRBJ1-2; TRBD1 might be the D (5 bases). V was cut by 1 base and J by 8 bases, with 23 bases left in between. The CDR3 runs to 16 residues. Germline CDR1 DFQATT, CDR2 SNEGSKA (reference sequence). This CDR3 is CSARAGTASPARGYTL. CDR3 sequence (DNA): TGCAGTGCTAGAGCCGGGACGGCTAGCCCCGCTAGGGGCTACACCTTA.

This clonotype was seen many times. The rearrangement links TRBV7-9 to TRBJ2-4; D unclear. This CDR3 has 15 amino acids. The germline CDR1 and CDR2 sequences are SEHNR and FQNEAQ (reference sequence). Trimming stripped 1 base from V and 0 bases from J, with 7 bases between. The CDR3 nucleotides read TGTGCCAGCAGCTTAGATGGGGAAGCCAAAAACATTCAGTACTTC. Protein sequence: CASSLDGEAKNIQYF.

This clonotype has ten or more counts. The rearrangement links TRBV7-3 to TRBJ1-1; D gene ambiguous. Trimming pared 5 bases from V and 1 base from J, leaving 20 bases between. The CDR3 is 17 residues long. From germline, CDR1 is SGHTA and CDR2 FQGTGA. CDR3 amino acids: CASSAHGRIVGNTEAFF. CDR3 bases: TGTGCCAGCAGCGCGCACGGACGTATAGTCGGGAACACTGAAGCTTTCTTT.

This clonotype was detected a few times. The junction departs from the called germline gene at one end, perhaps through a read error. V usage is TRBV4-1 and J usage is TRBJ2-2, with 15 bases matching TRBD2. The CDR3 spans 15 residues. Germline-derived CDR1 and CDR2 are MGHRA and YSYEKL. The CDR3: CASSRTSGGAGELFF. CDR3 nucleotide sequence: TGTGCCAGCAGCCGGACTAGCGGGGGGGCCGGGGAGCTGTTTTTT.

This clonotype came up a few times. This chain links TRBV5-1 with TRBJ2-7, with 7 positions matching TRBD1. CDR3 length: 13 residues. V lost 3 bases, J lost 2 bases, and 2 bases stayed unmatched. CDR1 is SGHRS, CDR2 YFSETQ, per germline. Here the CDR3 DNA reads TGCGCCAGCAGCTGGGACAGCACCTACGAGCAGTACTTC. This codes for CASSWDSTYEQYF. Using reference TRBV5-1 and TRBJ2-7 for the parts outside the CDR3, the full variable domain is KAGVTQTPRYLIKTRGQQVTLSCSPISGHRSVSWYQQTPGQGLQFLFEYFSETQRNKGNFPGRFSGRQFSNSRSEMNVSTLELGDSALYLCASSWDSTYEQYFGPGTRLTVT.

The chain has TRBV19 and TRBJ2-7; 10 bases agree with TRBD1. V shed 6 bases, J shed 7 bases, and the junction held 12 bases outside the gene matches. The CDR3 length is 15 residues. CDR1 and CDR2 (germline): LNHDA, SQIVND (reference sequence). As DNA, the CDR3 is TGTGCCAGTAGCATCGGGACAGGGGCCTCGGGGGAGCAGTACTTC. Translation: CASSIGTGASGEQYF.

The chain combines TRBV6-1 with TRBJ2-5; D might be TRBD2 (5 bases). Trimming took 6 bases from V and 0 from J, leaving 11 bases between them. The CDR3 runs to 14 residues. Germline CDR1 MNHNS, CDR2 SASEGT. The CDR3, as DNA: TGTGCCAGCAGGATTCCGGGGTACCAAGAGACCCAGTACTTC. Protein sequence: CASRIPGYQETQYF.

This clonotype was counted at least ten times. The chain carries TRBV7-2 and TRBJ2-3, with TRBD2 matching over 8 bases. The V and J ends lost 2 bases and 4 bases, in that order; junction bases with no gene match: 8. Germline V gene lookup returns CDR1 SGHTA and CDR2 FQGNSA. This CDR3 region has 16 residues. CDR3 coding DNA: TGTGCCAGCAGCTTACTAGCGGGTATTGACGCAGATACGCAGTATTTT. Translating it yields CASSLLAGIDADTQYF.

This clonotype came up a few times. The genes are TRBV10-3 and TRBJ2-5; 7 nucleotides line up with TRBD1. CDR1 and CDR2 (germline): ENHRY, SYGVKD. With 8 bases clipped from V and 5 bases from J, the junction kept 17 bases outside the gene matches. The CDR3 covers 16 residues. CDR3 DNA sequence: TGTGCCATCGGTGGAAGGGCCATTACAGGGGTGGAGACCCAGTACTTC. Residues: CAIGGRAITGVETQYF.

The chain recombines TRBV5-1 with TRBJ2-7, with D possibly being TRBD2 (6 bases). This CDR3 region has 15 residues. Per the germline V gene, CDR1 is SGHRS and CDR2 is YFSETQ. V gave up 6 bases and J gave up 3 bases, with 19 bases separating them. The CDR3 DNA is TGCGCCAGCACCCAACACCTTCGGGGGAACTACGAGCAGTACTTC. Protein sequence: CASTQHLRGNYEQYF.

A few counts support this clonotype. The J gene is TRBJ1-6, the V gene TRBV10-2; D call uncertain. Germline assignment: CDR1 WSHSY and CDR2 SAAADI. V dropped 4 bases and J dropped 0 bases, with 10 bases sitting between them. CDR3 size: 16 residues. CDR3 in DNA: TGCGCCAGCAGTGGATTTTCGAGCTCCTATAATTCACCCCTCCACTTT. Translated, it gives CASSGFSSSYNSPLHF.

This clonotype came up a few times. The genes are TRBV24-1 and TRBJ2-3; D gene unclear. The CDR3 totals 13 residues. Germline V gene sequence: CDR1 KGHDR, CDR2 SFDVKD. The ends were cut back, 5 bases at V and 2 bases at J, with 7 bases in the middle. CDR3 sequence reads: CATSAPDTDTQYF. CDR3 nucleotides: TGTGCCACCAGTGCTCCAGACACAGATACGCAGTATTTT.

This sequence joins TRBV2 and TRBJ2-3, with 7 bases that match TRBD1. CDR1 and CDR2 from the germline V gene are SNHLY and FYNNEI. CDR3 size: 15 residues. The J segment lost 4 bases and the V segment lost 6 bases, leaving 10 bases of the junction unmatched. CDR3 protein: CASRAPGGRPDTQYF. The CDR3 DNA follows: TGTGCCAGCAGAGCCCCAGGGGGTCGACCAGATACGCAGTATTTT. Looking up the rest from reference TRBV2 and TRBJ2-3 gives the full variable domain: EPEVTQTPSHQVTQMGQEVILRCVPISNHLYFYWYRQILGQKVEFLVSFYNNEISEKSEIFDDQFSVERPDGSNFTLKIRSTKLEDSAMYFCASRAPGGRPDTQYFGPGTRLTVL.

V gene TRBV7-2 combines with J gene TRBJ2-7, with a weak D call TRBD2 (7 bases). The CDR3 spans 15 residues. The V end lost 0 bases, the J end lost 3 bases, and 12 bases lay between the germline ends. Germline V gene lookup returns CDR1 SGHTA and CDR2 FQGNSA. The CDR3 sequence: CASSLARGGNYEQYF. Here the CDR3 DNA reads TGTGCCAGCAGCTTAGCCAGGGGAGGGAACTACGAGCAGTACTTC.

The genes are TRBV28 and TRBJ2-1, with no clear D. V dropped 1 base and J dropped 7 bases, with 5 bases sitting between them. This CDR3 is 12 amino acids long. CDR1 and CDR2 (germline): MDHEN, SYDVKM. The CDR3 coding sequence is TGTGCCAGCAGTTTATTAGTGAATGAGCAGTTCTTC. It specifies CASSLLVNEQFF.

Concerning this clonotype itself: Likely a read error: the CDR3 ends without its conserved phenylalanine or tryptophan. The chain carries TRBV6-8 and TRBJ2-1; 9 nucleotides align to TRBD2. Germline CDR1 and CDR2: MNHGY and SAAAGT. CDR3 length equals 16 residues. V was pared by 10 bases and J by 1 base, with 11 bases of the junction left unmatched. In DNA form, the CDR3 reads TGTGCCATAACACCCGGGACTAGCAGGTCCTACAATGAGCAGTTCTTA. Translation: CAITPGTSRSYNEQFL.